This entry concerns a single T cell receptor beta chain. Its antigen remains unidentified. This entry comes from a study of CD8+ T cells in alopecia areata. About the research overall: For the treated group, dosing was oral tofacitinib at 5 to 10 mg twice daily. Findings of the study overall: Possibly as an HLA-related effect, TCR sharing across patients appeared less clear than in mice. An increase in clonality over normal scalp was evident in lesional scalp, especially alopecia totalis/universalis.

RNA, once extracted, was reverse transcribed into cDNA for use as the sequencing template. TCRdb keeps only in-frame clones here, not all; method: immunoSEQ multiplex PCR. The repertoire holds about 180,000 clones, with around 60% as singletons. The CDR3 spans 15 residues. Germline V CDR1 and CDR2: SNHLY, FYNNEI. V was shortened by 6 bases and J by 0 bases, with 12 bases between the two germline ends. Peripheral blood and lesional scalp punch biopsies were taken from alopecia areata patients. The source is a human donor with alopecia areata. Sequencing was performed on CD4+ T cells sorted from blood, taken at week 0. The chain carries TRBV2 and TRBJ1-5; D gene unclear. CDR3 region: CASRPGGYSNQPQHF. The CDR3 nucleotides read TGTGCCAGCAGACCGGGAGGATATAGCAATCAGCCCCAGCATTTT.